The 22 T cell receptor beta chains listed next were all sequenced from one sample in a study of blood T cells in healthy people across ages. PCR was performed a second time for 7 to 11 cycles using a sample-barcoded 5' primer and a J-beta primer mix. TCRdb re-called the 5' RACE reads with MiXCR, one entry per CDR3 protein. The table has over a million distinct CDR3 sequences, approximately 25% seen once. This sample also appeared in a second study, on T cells of mothers and their children.

Input material: blood. The receptor set was obtained from a girl aged 2 to 10 in good health.

This chain joins TRBV6-5 and TRBJ1-4; D gene ambiguous. Deletions cut 10 bases from V and 8 bases from J, with 2 bases between. The CDR3 covers 8 residues. Germline V gene data show CDR1 as MNHEY and CDR2 as SVGAGI. The CDR3 reads CATEKLFF. The CDR3 nucleotides are TGTGCCACCGAAAAACTGTTTTTT.

The CDR3 DNA reads TGTGCCAGCAGCCAAGGACGGTTCAATGAGCAGTTCTTC. Translated: CASSQGRFNEQFF. This chain links TRBV3-1 with TRBJ2-1; D remains unclear. The germline gives CDR1 LGHDT, CDR2 YNNKEL (reference sequence). V was pared by 1 base and J by 6 bases, with 7 bases between. The CDR3 runs 13 residues.

As concerns this clonotype: A junction boundary mismatches the germline segment, possibly from a read error. This chain uses TRBV7-2 with TRBJ2-5; TRBD1 is a possible D gene (5 bases). Germline V gene data show CDR1 as SGHTA and CDR2 as FQGNSA. CDR3 size: 14 residues. The DNA for the CDR3 is TGTGCCAGCAGCTTATTAGGGGCCCAAGAGACCCAGCACTTC. Its translation: CASSLLGAQETQHF.

The V call is TRBV7-8, the J call TRBJ2-5; D might be TRBD1 or TRBD2, each matching 5 bases. Germline V CDR1 and CDR2: SGHVS, FQNEAQ. This CDR3 contains 14 residues. V was cut by 2 bases and J by 4 bases, with 11 bases left in between. DNA of the CDR3: TGTGCCAGCAGCTTACGAGGGGTGAGAGAGACCCAGTACTTC. Translating it yields CASSLRGVRETQYF.

V gene TRBV19 combines with J gene TRBJ1-6; D not certain. Germline V gives CDR1 LNHDA, CDR2 SQIVND (reference sequence). V shed 3 bases and J shed 10 bases, with 1 base lying between them. The CDR3 loop spans 10 amino acids. In DNA, the CDR3 is TGTGCCAGTAGTATCTCACCCCTCCACTTT. Its translation is CASSISPLHF.

The chain is built from TRBV14 and TRBJ1-3, with D unresolved. CDR1 and CDR2 (germline): SGHDN, FVKESK. The CDR3 runs 15 residues. Trimming stripped 3 bases from V and 3 bases from J, with 12 bases between. The CDR3: CASSHRNELGNTIYF. The CDR3 DNA reads TGTGCCAGCAGCCATCGGAACGAACTTGGAAACACCATATATTTT.

The rearrangement joins TRBV11-2 to TRBJ2-1, with TRBD1 identical over 7 bases. CDR3 length equals 17 residues. V trimming: 5 bases; J trimming: 5 bases; junction bases outside the gene matches: 15. The germline CDR1 and CDR2 sequences are SGHAT and FQNNGV. CDR3 amino acids: CASSASGQIKNNNEQFF. DNA for the CDR3: TGTGCCAGCAGCGCCTCGGGACAGATAAAGAACAACAATGAGCAGTTCTTC.

The chain employs TRBV28 and TRBJ2-5, with D hard to call. This CDR3 contains 16 residues. Trimming stripped 7 bases from V and 5 bases from J, with 23 bases between. Germline V gene sequence: CDR1 MDHEN, CDR2 SYDVKM. The CDR3 here is CASTSPVYTMEETQYF. The CDR3 coding sequence is TGTGCCAGCACCTCCCCGGTATATACAATGGAGGAGACCCAGTACTTC.

The V gene is TRBV10-3, the J gene TRBJ1-2; 8 positions agree with TRBD1. CDR1 is ENHRY, CDR2 SYGVKD, per germline. CDR3 length: 15 amino acids. Trimming took 4 bases from V and 1 from J; bases not matched to a gene: 5. The CDR3, as DNA: TGTGCCATCAGTGTGGACAGGGAGGGTAACTATGGCTACACCTTC. Protein product: CAISVDREGNYGYTF.

The table lists this clonotype with a few counts. A junction boundary mismatches the germline segment, possibly from a read error. This chain uses TRBV2 with TRBJ2-7, with D unresolved. CDR3 length: 13 residues. Germline V lookup: CDR1 SNHLY, CDR2 FYNNEI. The CDR3 spells CASAGPHSYGQYF. The CDR3 coding sequence is TGTGCCAGCGCCGGGCCCCACTCCTACGGGCAGTACTTC.

Details on this clonotype: The junction shows a germline mismatch at one end, possibly a read error. The CDR3: CAGSLGSHSSYEQYF. The CDR3 DNA sequence: TGTGCCGGCAGCTTAGGCAGTCACAGCTCCTACGAGCAGTACTTC. This chain joins TRBV7-2 and TRBJ2-1; D unresolved. The DNA matches TRBJ2-7 better at its end, which makes the J call doubtful. This CDR3 has 15 amino acids. The germline V gene has CDR1 SGHTA and CDR2 FQGNSA.

The V and J genes are TRBV20-1 and TRBJ2-5; D perhaps matches TRBD2 (5 bases). The CDR3 totals 16 residues. With 4 bases removed from V and 0 bases from J, the gap between germline ends came to 18 bases. Germline lookup yields CDR1 DFQATT and CDR2 SNEGSKA (reference sequence). CDR3 sequence (DNA): TGCAGTGCTAAGGGAGCGATGGGAGCGGACCAAGAGACCCAGTACTTC. This translates into CSAKGAMGADQETQYF.

This sequence joins TRBV20-1 and TRBJ2-7; D is possibly TRBD1 (6 bases). CDR3 length: 16 amino acids. The V end was cut by 4 bases, the J end by 2 bases, with 21 bases between. Per germline, CDR1 DFQATT and CDR2 SNEGSKA (reference sequence). The CDR3 loop is CSAKTGHRPSAYEQYF. In DNA form, the CDR3 reads TGCAGTGCTAAAACGGGACATCGTCCATCAGCCTACGAGCAGTACTTC.

This clonotype was observed a few times. The V gene is TRBV20-1, the J gene TRBJ2-5; a possible D gene is TRBD2 (6 bases). Looked up from germline, CDR1 is DFQATT and CDR2 is SNEGSKA (reference sequence). The CDR3 is made up of 14 amino acids. V was clipped by 5 bases and J by 4 bases, with 17 bases between them. CDR3 nucleotides: TGCAGTGCTCGACTAGACCCGTCTACAGAGACCCAGTACTTC. Its protein product is CSARLDPSTETQYF.

Written as DNA, the CDR3 is TGCAGTGCTCGCGGCCCGCATGAGCAGTTCTTC. Translating it yields CSARGPHEQFF. The chain joins TRBV20-1 to TRBJ2-1; D gene unclear. This CDR3 region has 11 residues. In germline, CDR1 is DFQATT, CDR2 SNEGSKA (reference sequence). V was pared by 5 bases and J by 8 bases, with 10 bases between.

The CDR3 sequence is CASSPLSTSGGADTQYF. For the CDR3, the DNA is TGCGCCAGCAGTCCTCTTTCAACTAGCGGGGGCGCAGATACGCAGTATTTT. The chain links TRBV4-3 to TRBJ2-3; the match to TRBD2 covers 11 bases. The junction had 12 bases not matched to a gene; V was cut back by 6 bases and J by 4 bases. CDR1 and CDR2 (germline): LGHNA, YSLEER. CDR3 length equals 17 residues.

This rearrangement joins TRBV3-1 to TRBJ2-1, with no clear D. V was cut by 0 bases and J by 8 bases, with 11 bases left in between. The germline V gene has CDR1 LGHDT and CDR2 YNNKEL (reference sequence). There are 14 residues in the CDR3. CDR3 sequence: CASSQDFRTYEQFF. The CDR3, as DNA: TGTGCCAGCAGCCAAGATTTCAGGACGTATGAGCAGTTCTTC.

This rearrangement joins TRBV14 to TRBJ2-5; D could derive from TRBD1 or TRBD2 (7 bases each). Germline V gene sequence: CDR1 SGHDN, CDR2 FVKESK. The CDR3 totals 15 residues. V was clipped by 6 bases and J by 3 bases, with 17 bases between them. The CDR3 reads CASSPYSGGEETQYF. The DNA for the CDR3 is TGTGCCAGCAGTCCCTATTCAGGGGGGGAAGAGACCCAGTACTTC.

The chain has TRBV29-1 and TRBJ1-1; 8 positions match TRBD1. In germline, CDR1 is SQVTM, CDR2 ANQGSEA. J gave up 0 bases and V 6 bases, and 3 bases lay outside the gene matches. CDR3 length: 13 amino acids. CDR3 DNA: TGCAGCGTGCGGACAGGGATGAACACTGAAGCTTTCTTT. As protein: CSVRTGMNTEAFF.

This chain uses TRBV27 with TRBJ2-4, with 8 bases fitting TRBD1. Germline values: CDR1 MNHEY, CDR2 SMNVEV (reference sequence). This CDR3 contains 12 residues. With 9 bases clipped from V and 7 bases from J, the junction kept 5 bases outside the gene matches. CDR3 amino acids: CASTRQGNIQYF. The CDR3 region has the DNA TGTGCCAGTACAAGACAGGGGAACATTCAGTACTTC.

The rearrangement links TRBV5-1 to TRBJ2-1, with D perhaps matching TRBD1 or TRBD2 (6 bases each). The CDR3 has 15 amino acids. Germline V CDR1 and CDR2: SGHRS, YFSETQ. V was shortened by 5 bases and J by 7 bases, with 19 bases between the two germline ends. The CDR3 region has the DNA TGCGCCAGCAGTGAGGGGGGCCCCCCTGAGAATGAGCAGTTCTTC. Translated: CASSEGGPPENEQFF. Filled out from reference TRBV5-1 and TRBJ2-1, the complete variable domain reads KAGVTQTPRYLIKTRGQQVTLSCSPISGHRSVSWYQQTPGQGLQFLFEYFSETQRNKGNFPGRFSGRQFSNSRSEMNVSTLELGDSALYLCASSEGGPPENEQFFGPGTRLTVL.

As to this clonotype: At one of its ends the junction is not consistent with the germline gene, which may arise from a read error. This rearrangement joins TRBV20-1 to TRBJ1-6; possible D gene TRBD1, 5 bases. There are 14 residues in the CDR3. Germline CDR1 DFQATT, CDR2 SNEGSKA (reference sequence). The chain's CDR3 is CSASPGTGDSPLHF. In DNA form, the CDR3 reads TGCAGTGCTTCGCCCGGGACGGGGGATTCCCCCCTCCACTTT.